The 16 T cell receptor beta chains below were found in one sample sequenced in a study of blood T cell repertoires in COVID-19. TCRdb's table, derived via immunoSEQ multiplex PCR, lists solely in-frame clones and lacks some. This table has some 110,000 clones, approximately 78% appearing once. The sample was peripheral blood. These receptors were collected from an older man with acute or convalescent COVID-19.

In this sample, this clone turned up a few times. DNA for the CDR3: TGTGCCAGCAGTCCCCAGACAGGGTCCAAAAACATTCAGTACTTC. It yields the protein CASSPQTGSKNIQYF. The J gene is TRBJ2-4, the V gene TRBV28, with 7 bases matching TRBD1. This CDR3 comprises 15 residues. Germline assignment: CDR1 MDHEN and CDR2 SYDVKM. V lost 5 bases and J lost 2; bases outside the gene matches: 6.

The V gene is TRBV9, the J gene TRBJ2-2; 11 bases map to TRBD1. V shed 3 bases and J 6 bases; nucleotides not matched to a gene: 16. Germline-derived CDR1 and CDR2 are SGDLS and YYNGEE. The CDR3 sequence is 19 residues long. In DNA, the CDR3 is TGTGCCAGCAGCGCCTACGTCCCGGGACAGGGGGTTAGGGCCGGGGAGCTGTTTTTT. Protein sequence: CASSAYVPGQGVRAGELFF.

The J gene is TRBJ2-1, the V gene TRBV2, with D perhaps TRBD2 (5 bases). CDR1 is SNHLY and CDR2 is FYNNEI in the germline V gene. Trimming removed 6 bases from V and 2 bases from J, with 11 bases in between. The CDR3 spans 14 residues. CDR3 amino acids: CASSDRTAYNEQFF. CDR3 nucleotides: TGTGCCAGCAGCGATAGGACTGCCTACAATGAGCAGTTCTTC.

The V gene is TRBV27, the J gene TRBJ2-2; TRBD1 matches 7 bases. Germline CDR1 is MNHEY and CDR2 is SMNVEV (reference sequence). The CDR3 covers 15 residues. V trimming: 8 bases; J trimming: 4 bases; junction bases outside the gene matches: 10. CDR3 sequence reads: CASGRQGGGTGELFF. The CDR3 region has the DNA TGTGCCAGCGGAAGACAGGGTGGTGGCACCGGGGAGCTGTTTTTT.

This chain uses TRBV5-6 with TRBJ1-2; no reliable D call. The CDR3 totals 14 residues. CDR1 is SGHDT, CDR2 YYEEEE, per germline. Between the trimmed V and J ends, which lost 1 base and 3 bases, there was a span of 10 bases. CDR3 in amino acids: CASSLYTADYGYTF. As DNA, the CDR3 is TGTGCCAGCAGCTTGTACACAGCGGACTATGGCTACACCTTC.

The chain is built from TRBV6-1 and TRBJ1-6, with D possibly TRBD1 on 6 matching bases. The germline CDR1 and CDR2 sequences are MNHNS and SASEGT. This CDR3 comprises 17 residues. The ends were cut back, 4 bases at V and 6 bases at J, with 19 bases in the middle. The DNA of the CDR3 is TGTGCCAGCAGTGGGGCGCCAGGGGATAGTGCTAATTCACCCCTCCACTTT. Amino acids: CASSGAPGDSANSPLHF.

This rearrangement joins TRBV30 to TRBJ1-6; 8 bases agree with TRBD1. V lost 3 bases and J lost 9; bases outside the gene matches: 4. There are 13 residues in the CDR3. Germline V gene sequence: CDR1 GTSNPN, CDR2 SVGIG (reference sequence). CDR3 sequence reads: CAWRRTGRSPLHF. The CDR3 DNA is TGTGCCTGGAGGAGGACAGGGCGTTCACCCCTCCACTTT.

The CDR3 loop is CASSLVRTEAFF. CDR3 nucleotide sequence: TGTGCCAGCAGCTTAGTTCGCACTGAAGCTTTCTTT. The V gene is TRBV7-9, the J gene TRBJ1-1; D not resolved. The germline V and J ends were trimmed by 1 base and 4 bases, with 4 bases remaining between them. Germline V gene lookup returns CDR1 SEHNR and CDR2 FQNEAQ (reference sequence). The CDR3 has 12 residues.

The rearrangement joins TRBV9 to TRBJ2-1, with 11 bases aligning to TRBD1. The CDR3 spans 14 residues. The J segment lost 8 bases and the V segment lost 3 bases, leaving 4 bases of the junction unmatched. Germline CDR1 is SGDLS and CDR2 is YYNGEE. CDR3 DNA sequence: TGTGCCAGCAGCGGGGACAGGGGGAGGTATGAGCAGTTCTTC. Translated, it gives CASSGDRGRYEQFF.

This clone has more than one count but fewer than ten. V and J are TRBV29-1 and TRBJ1-3; unclear D gene. V lost 0 bases and J 3 bases, leaving 9 bases between the germline ends. This CDR3 has 14 residues. Per the germline V gene, CDR1 is SQVTM and CDR2 is ANQGSEA. The CDR3: CSVEDHGVGNTIYF. The CDR3 region has the DNA TGCAGCGTTGAAGATCACGGTGTTGGAAACACCATATATTTT.

The chain employs TRBV19 and TRBJ2-3, with 10 nucleotides matching TRBD2. Germline V lookup: CDR1 LNHDA, CDR2 SQIVND (reference sequence). V dropped 3 bases and J dropped 3; count of bases not matched to a gene: 3. The CDR3 has 15 residues. The CDR3 DNA sequence: TGTGCCAGTAGTATGCCTAGCGGGGGTACAGATACGCAGTATTTT. Protein: CASSMPSGGTDTQYF.

The chain employs TRBV7-6 and TRBJ2-7; D is undetermined. There are 11 residues in the CDR3. CDR1 is SGHVS and CDR2 is FNYEAQ in the germline V gene. V was trimmed by 5 bases and J by 5 bases, leaving 7 bases between them. CDR3 sequence reads: CASSQLNEQYF. In nucleotides, the CDR3 is TGTGCCAGCAGCCAACTAAACGAGCAGTACTTC. The complete variable domain, with remaining parts taken from reference TRBV7-6 and TRBJ2-7, reads GAGVSQSPRYKVTKRGQDVALRCDPISGHVSLYWYRQALGQGPEFLTYFNYEAQQDKSGLPNDRFSAERPEGSISTLTIQRTEQRDSAMYRCASSQLNEQYFGPGTRLTVT.

The chain carries TRBV2 and TRBJ2-2; 9 positions agree with TRBD1. The V and J ends lost 6 bases and 3 bases, in that order; junction bases with no gene match: 5. The V gene's germline CDR1 is SNHLY and CDR2 FYNNEI. The CDR3 covers 15 residues. CDR3 sequence reads: CASRARTGDTGELFF. CDR3 DNA: TGTGCCAGCAGAGCGCGGACAGGGGACACCGGGGAGCTGTTTTTT.

The chain is built from TRBV6-2 or TRBV6-3 and TRBJ2-1; 11 bases fit TRBD2. The CDR3 is 15 amino acids. V shed 5 bases, J shed 4 bases, and the junction held 4 bases outside the gene matches. CDR1 and CDR2 (germline): MNHEY, SVGEGT. This CDR3 reads CASSVLAGGYNEQFF. The CDR3 DNA follows: TGTGCCAGCAGTGTCCTAGCGGGAGGTTACAATGAGCAGTTCTTC.

This chain's CDR3 is CASSQGSDSPLHF. The DNA of the CDR3 is TGTGCCAGCAGCCAAGGTAGCGATTCACCCCTCCACTTT. The V gene is TRBV3-1 (or the pseudogene TRBV3-2), the J gene TRBJ1-6; D not resolved. CDR1 and CDR2 (germline): LGHDT, YNNKEL (reference sequence). Deletions cut 1 base from V and 8 bases from J, with 6 bases between. The length of the CDR3 is 13 residues.

This chain links TRBV19 with TRBJ1-5; D might be TRBD1 (5 bases). The germline CDR1 and CDR2 sequences are LNHDA and SQIVND (reference sequence). The CDR3 spans 17 residues. The ends were cut back, 3 bases at V and 3 bases at J, with 18 bases in the middle. The CDR3 is CASSIEGGGTNNQPQHF. The CDR3 DNA is TGTGCCAGTAGTATTGAGGGCGGGGGTACTAACAATCAGCCCCAGCATTTT.